This TCR beta chain is from a study of blood T cell repertoires in COVID-19. In the study overall: PBMCs, B-cell-depleted T cells, or T cells were the source of the cDNA or gDNA that made up the material.

The CDR3 runs to 12 residues. Trimming cost V 4 bases and J 8 bases, with 14 bases left between them. From germline, CDR1 is SQVTM and CDR2 ANQGSEA. In the original workflow: The assay estimated nucleated cells by amplifying reference gene primers. Clones were sequenced by immunoSEQ multiplex PCR, and TCRdb holds only the in-frame ones, with some missing. That table is the source of V, J and clone size, and D and trimming were worked out from the DNA. Of just over 650,000 clones listed, just under 90% are singletons. The clonotype originates from a woman aged 18-30 years with acute or convalescent COVID-19. The chain joins TRBV29-1 to TRBJ1-2, with D perhaps matching TRBD1 (6 bases). The sequencing input was peripheral blood. In DNA, the CDR3 is TGCAGCGTTGCGAACACAGGGACCGGCTACACCTTC. It is translated as CSVANTGTGYTF.